A selection of T cell receptor beta chains follows, all from one sample in a study of blood T cell repertoires in COVID-19. TCRdb's copy holds only in-frame clones and misses some; the assay was immunoSEQ multiplex PCR. The sample carries about 340,000 clones, under 95% recorded once. Input material: peripheral blood. The receptors shown here come from a woman aged 18-30 years who had recovered from COVID-19. The CDR3 runs from the conserved cysteine through the conserved F or W. The D gene is left open where the match is weak. Size is omitted from some rows. Given values are once, few, many or a class for expanded clones.

TRBV5-4	TRBJ2-3	.	.	14	TGTGCCAGCAGCCGGGACTCCCCGTGGGATACGCAGTATTTT	CASSRDSPWDTQYF
TRBV24-1	TRBJ1-5	.	.	14	TGTGCCACCAGTGGGCCAGGGGAAGATCAGCCCCAGCATTTT	CATSGPGEDQPQHF
TRBV7-9	TRBJ1-2	many	TRBD1	15	TGTGCCAGCAGCGGACCAGGACAGGCTCCCGGCGGCTACACCTTC	CASSGPGQAPGGYTF
TRBV27	TRBJ1-2	.	.	13	TGTGCCAGCAGTTTATTGTCAGGCTATGGCTACACCTTC	CASSLLSGYGYTF
TRBV24-1	TRBJ2-5	once	.	11	TGTGCCACCAGTGATGGAGGGACCCAGTACTTC	CATSDGGTQYF
TRBV7-2	TRBJ1-5	once	.	16	TGTGCCAGCAGCTTAGCACAGGGCGCCATTAATCAGCCCCAGCATTTT	CASSLAQGAINQPQHF
TRBV10-3	TRBJ1-1	once	TRBD1	14	TGTGCCATCACACCCGGGACAGGGGAAACTGAAGCTTTCTTT	CAITPGTGETEAFF
TRBV4-3	TRBJ2-1	once	TRBD2	14	TGCGCCAGCGGAGCGGGAGGGCCGCACAATGAGCAGTTCTTC	CASGAGGPHNEQFF
TRBV21-1	TRBJ2-3	.	.	15	TGTGCCAGCAGCAAAGACTGTGTCCGCTCAGATACGCAGTATTTT	CASSKDCVRSDTQYF
TRBV6-5	TRBJ2-1	.	.	13	TGTGCCAGCAGTCCCCGCCTGCAGGTTGAGCAGTTCTTC	CASSPRLQVEQFF
TRBV5-5	TRBJ1-2	.	.	15	TGTGCCAGCAGCTTGGTACAGGGAAAGGAATATGGCTACACCTTC	CASSLVQGKEYGYTF
TRBV24-1	TRBJ2-2	.	.	16	TGTGCCACCAGTGATAGATCCCAGGGGTACACCGGGGAGCTGTTTTTT	CATSDRSQGYTGELFF
TRBV9	TRBJ2-1	.	.	15	TGTGCCAGCAGCGTAGAATGGCTAGCCTACAATGAGCAGTTCTTC	CASSVEWLAYNEQFF
TRBV9	TRBJ1-5	.	.	15	TGTGCCAGCAGCGTAGAGGGGACACTTAATCAGCCCCAGCATTTT	CASSVEGTLNQPQHF
TRBV18	TRBJ1-1	.	.	16	TGTGCCAGCTCACCTGAGACAGGCTTAATGAACACTGAAGCTTTCTTT	CASSPETGLMNTEAFF
TRBV9	TRBJ1-5	.	TRBD1	14	TGTGCCAGCAGCGAAACAGGGGGAAGTCAGCCCCAGCATTTT	CASSETGGSQPQHF
TRBV9	TRBJ1-4	.	.	14	TGTGCCAGCAGCGTAGGATCAGGAAGCGAAAAACTGTTTTTT	CASSVGSGSEKLFF
TRBV13	TRBJ2-1	.	TRBD2	15	TGTGCCAGCAGCCCGAGGCTAGCGGGAGTTAGGGAGCAGTTCTTC	CASSPRLAGVREQFF
TRBV19	TRBJ1-3	.	TRBD1	18	TGTGCCAGTAGTATAGATCTATACGGACAGGGGACTGGAAACACCATATATTTT	CASSIDLYGQGTGNTIYF
TRBV30	TRBJ1-6	few	.	16	TGTGCCTGGAGTGTCGGGCAGGGGAACGATAATTCACCCCTCCACTTT	CAWSVGQGNDNSPLHF
TRBV9	TRBJ1-5	once	.	15	TGTGCCAGCAGCGTAGGCGGGGGCTACAATCAGCCCCAGCATTTT	CASSVGGGYNQPQHF
TRBV3-1/TRBV3-2	TRBJ1-3	.	.	16	TGTGCCAGCAGCCAAGATAGCCTCCTCTCTGGAAACACCATATATTTT	CASSQDSLLSGNTIYF
TRBV6-2/TRBV6-3	TRBJ2-1	.	TRBD2	16	TGTGCCAGCAGTACGCTAGCGGGAGTGGTTTACAATGAGCAGTTCTTC	CASSTLAGVVYNEQFF
TRBV2	TRBJ1-2	.	.	13	TGTGCCAGCGCAGACAGAAAGTGGAATGGCTACACCTTC	CASADRKWNGYTF